This T cell receptor beta chain was captured by sequencing in a study of blood T cell repertoires in COVID-19. This CDR3 contains 15 residues. Germline assignment: CDR1 SGHTA and CDR2 FQGNSA. The V and J ends lost 1 base and 4 bases respectively, with 13 bases between them. TCRdb's copy holds only in-frame clones and misses some; the assay was immunoSEQ multiplex PCR. The table shows 150,000 to 200,000 clones, with approximately 90% occurring only once. Cohort 3 donors were reported recovered after two negative PCRs, clearance, or symptom resolution. The receptor's source is a woman aged 45 to 65 who had recovered from COVID-19. Sequenced input: PBMCs or T cells enriched from blood (not recorded which). The rearrangement joins TRBV7-2 to TRBJ1-2; no clear D. The CDR3 coding sequence is TGTGCCAGCAGCTTAGTTATGGGCAGGCCCTATGGCTACACCTTC. Translated: CASSLVMGRPYGYTF.